Listed below are T cell receptor beta chains from one sample, sequenced in a study of shared clonotypes between healthy human individuals. Assay: immunoSEQ multiplex PCR; the TCRdb copy retains only in-frame clones and omits some. The sample lists approximately 2.3 million clones; over 90% were seen once. Sequenced: naive CD4+ T cells from PBMCs. These receptors were obtained from a young man in good health. Some clones in this sample may be carry-over from other donors' samples. The CDR3 runs from the conserved cysteine through the conserved F or W. The order of the fields is J gene, CDR3 length, V gene, CDR3 protein.

TRBJ1-1 | 14 | TRBV9 | CASSVRSGNTEAFF
TRBJ1-5 | 16 | TRBV5-5 | CASSLLAADSNQPQHF
TRBJ2-5 | 14 | TRBV5-1 | CASSFLLGQETQYF
TRBJ2-7 | 15 | TRBV18 | CASSPWTSGSYEQYF
TRBJ1-1 | 11 | TRBV30 | CAWSVRGTTFF
TRBJ2-7 | 12 | TRBV6-4 | CASTGAVYEQYF
TRBJ1-1 | 12 | TRBV5-4 | CASSLDDRGAFF
TRBJ1-5 | 16 | TRBV4-1 | CASSQVGNRGRQPQHF
TRBJ2-7 | 15 | TRBV11-1 | CASSLMAASPYEQYF
TRBJ2-2 | 14 | TRBV6-4 | CASSTFPNPRELFF
TRBJ1-2 | 12 | TRBV6-1 | CASSAVFYGYTF
TRBJ2-1 | 15 | TRBV10-1 | CASSATGLPYNEQFF
TRBJ2-3 | 14 | TRBV6-5 | CASRVQGSGDTQYF